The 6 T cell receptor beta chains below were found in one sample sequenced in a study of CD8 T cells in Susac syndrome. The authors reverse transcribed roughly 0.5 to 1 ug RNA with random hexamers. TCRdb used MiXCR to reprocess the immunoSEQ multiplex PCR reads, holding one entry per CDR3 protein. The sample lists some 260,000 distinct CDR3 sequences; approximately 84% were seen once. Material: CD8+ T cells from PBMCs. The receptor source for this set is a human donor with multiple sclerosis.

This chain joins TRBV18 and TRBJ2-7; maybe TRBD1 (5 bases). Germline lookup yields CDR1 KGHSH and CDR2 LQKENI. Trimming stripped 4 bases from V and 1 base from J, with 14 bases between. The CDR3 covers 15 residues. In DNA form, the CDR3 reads TGTGCCAGCTCACTCATCGCGGACAAGTCCTACGAGCAGTACTTC. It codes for CASSLIADKSYEQYF.

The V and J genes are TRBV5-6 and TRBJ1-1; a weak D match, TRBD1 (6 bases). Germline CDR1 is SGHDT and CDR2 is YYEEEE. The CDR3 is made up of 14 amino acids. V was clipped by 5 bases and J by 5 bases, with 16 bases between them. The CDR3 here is CASRLVGGRTEAFF. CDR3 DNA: TGTGCCAGCAGACTCGTCGGGGGGCGGACTGAAGCTTTCTTT. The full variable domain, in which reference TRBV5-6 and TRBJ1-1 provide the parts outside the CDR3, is DAGVTQSPTHLIKTRGQQVTLRCSPKSGHDTVSWYQQALGQGPQFIFQYYEEEERQRGNFPDRFSGHQFPNYSSELNVNALLLGDSALYLCASRLVGGRTEAFFGQGTRLTVV.

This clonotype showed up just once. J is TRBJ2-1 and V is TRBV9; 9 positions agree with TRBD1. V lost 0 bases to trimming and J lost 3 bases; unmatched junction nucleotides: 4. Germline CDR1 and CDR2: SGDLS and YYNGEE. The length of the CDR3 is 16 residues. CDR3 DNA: TGTGCCAGCAGCGTAGCTAGGGGACAGGGCTACAATGAGCAGTTCTTC. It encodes CASSVARGQGYNEQFF.

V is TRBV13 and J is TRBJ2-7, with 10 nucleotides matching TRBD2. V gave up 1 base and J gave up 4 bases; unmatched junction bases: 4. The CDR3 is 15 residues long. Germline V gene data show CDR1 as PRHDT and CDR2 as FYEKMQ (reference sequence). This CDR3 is CASSLAGTSAYEQYF. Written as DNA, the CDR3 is TGTGCCAGCAGCTTAGCTGGGACTAGCGCTTACGAGCAGTACTTC.

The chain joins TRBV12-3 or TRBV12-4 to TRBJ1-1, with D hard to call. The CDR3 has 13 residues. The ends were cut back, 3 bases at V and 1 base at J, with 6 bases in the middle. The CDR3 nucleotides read TGTGCCAGCAGTTTGTGGGAGAACACTGAAGCTTTCTTT. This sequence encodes CASSLWENTEAFF.

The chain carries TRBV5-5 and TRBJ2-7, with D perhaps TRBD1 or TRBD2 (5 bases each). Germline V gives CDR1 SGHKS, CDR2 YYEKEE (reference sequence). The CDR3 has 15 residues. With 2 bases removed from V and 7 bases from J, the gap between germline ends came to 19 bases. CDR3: CASSLRDGYLREQYF. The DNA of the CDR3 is TGTGCCAGCAGCTTAAGGGACGGATATCTACGAGAGCAGTACTTC.